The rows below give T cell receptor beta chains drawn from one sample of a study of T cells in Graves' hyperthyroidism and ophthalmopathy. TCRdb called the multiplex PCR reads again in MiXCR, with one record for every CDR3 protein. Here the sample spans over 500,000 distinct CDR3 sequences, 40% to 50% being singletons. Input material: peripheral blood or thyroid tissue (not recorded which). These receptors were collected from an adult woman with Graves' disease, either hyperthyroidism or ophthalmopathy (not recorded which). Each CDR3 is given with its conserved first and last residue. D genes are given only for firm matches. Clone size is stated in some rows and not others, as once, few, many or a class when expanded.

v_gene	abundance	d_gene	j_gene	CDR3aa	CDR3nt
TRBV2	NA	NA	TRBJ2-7	CACSARGTGGSGEQYF	NA
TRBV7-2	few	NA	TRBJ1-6	CASSSSGADSPLHF	TGTGCCAGCAGCTCCTCGGGGGCGGATTCACCCCTCCACTTT
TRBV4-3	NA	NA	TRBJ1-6	CASSQQVRQAPLHF	TGCGCCAGCAGCCAACAAGTCAGGCAGGCACCCCTCCACTTT
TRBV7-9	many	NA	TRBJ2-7	CASTFWPGLSSYEQYF	TGTGCCAGCACCTTCTGGCCGGGACTTAGCTCCTACGAGCAGTACTTC
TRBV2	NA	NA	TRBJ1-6	CASRLGVGSPLHF	TGTGCCAGCAGGCTCGGAGTCGGTTCACCCCTCCACTTT
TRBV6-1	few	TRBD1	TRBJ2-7	CASSDLGTDKNRYEQYF	TGTGCCAGCAGTGATCTCGGGACAGATAAGAATCGCTACGAGCAGTACTTC
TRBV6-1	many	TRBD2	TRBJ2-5	CASVTSGYQETQYF	TGTGCCAGCGTGACTAGCGGGTACCAAGAGACCCAGTACTTC
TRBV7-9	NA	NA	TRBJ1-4	CASSDHRRNEKLFF	TGTGCCAGCAGTGACCACCGGCGGAATGAAAAACTGTTTTTT
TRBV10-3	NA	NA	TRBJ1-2	CAISDGGRTYNGYTF	TGTGCCATCAGTGACGGCGGGAGGACGTACAATGGCTACACCTTC
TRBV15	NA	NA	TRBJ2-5	CATSSSSGGETQYF	TGTGCCACCAGCAGCTCAAGCGGAGGGGAGACCCAGTACTTC
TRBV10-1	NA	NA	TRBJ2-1	CASSDQGKPYNEQFF	TGCGCCAGCAGTGACCAGGGGAAGCCCTACAATGAGCAGTTCTTC
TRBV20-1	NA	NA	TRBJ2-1	CSASSGTAPFEQFF	TGCAGTGCCAGCTCCGGGACTGCCCCTTTTGAGCAGTTCTTC
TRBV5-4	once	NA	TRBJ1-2	CASSQHFVGGYTF	TGTGCCAGCAGCCAACATTTTGTTGGCGGCTACACCTTC
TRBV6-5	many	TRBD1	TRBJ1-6	CASRTSGGDSPLHF	TGTGCCAGCAGGACCTCAGGGGGCGATTCACCCCTCCACTTT
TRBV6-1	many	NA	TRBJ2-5	CASIPAIAETQYF	TGTGCCAGCATCCCAGCGATCGCAGAGACCCAGTACTTC
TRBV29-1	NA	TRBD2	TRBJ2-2	CSVVRSGICTGELFF	TGCAGCGTTGTTCGTAGCGGGATTTGTACCGGGGAGCTGTTTTTT
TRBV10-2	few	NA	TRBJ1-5	CASSESGGADSNQPQHF	TGCGCCAGCAGTGAGAGTGGGGGGGCGGACAGCAATCAGCCCCAGCATTTT
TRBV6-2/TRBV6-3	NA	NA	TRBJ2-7	CASRGPGPSYEQYF	TGTGCCAGCAGGGGACCGGGACCTTCCTACGAGCAGTACTTC
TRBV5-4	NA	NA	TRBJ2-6	CASSLQARTGSGANVLTF	TGCGCCAGCAGCCTGCAAGCGAGAACTGGCTCTGGGGCCAACGTCCTGACTTTC
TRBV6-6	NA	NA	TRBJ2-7	CASSYSGSPNEQYF	TGTGCCAGCAGTTACTCAGGGTCCCCTAACGAGCAGTACTTC
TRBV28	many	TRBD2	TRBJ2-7	CASTPLAGGAYEQYF	TGTGCCAGCACTCCCCTAGCGGGAGGAGCCTACGAGCAGTACTTC
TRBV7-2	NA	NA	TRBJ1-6	CASNSGGMSPLHF	TGTGCCAGCAACTCAGGTGGGATGTCACCCCTCCACTTT
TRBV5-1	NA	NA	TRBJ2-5	CASSGGSGGEPQYF	TGCGCCAGCAGTGGAGGGAGCGGCGGGGAGCCCCAGTACTTC
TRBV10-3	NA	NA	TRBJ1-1	CAIRGGVNTEAFF	TGTGCCATCAGGGGGGGGGTGAACACTGAAGCTTTCTTT
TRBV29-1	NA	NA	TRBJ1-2	CSVEGVQAGYTF	TGCAGCGTTGAAGGGGTTCAGGCTGGCTACACCTTC
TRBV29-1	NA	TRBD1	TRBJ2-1	CSVGGGLNEQFF	TGCAGCGTTGGAGGGGGCTTAAATGAGCAGTTCTTC
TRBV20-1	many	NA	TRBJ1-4	CSASGQNNEKLFF	TGCAGTGCTAGTGGACAGAATAATGAAAAACTGTTTTTT
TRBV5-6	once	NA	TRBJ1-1	CASSLGYSNTEAFF	TGTGCCAGCAGCTTGGGGTACTCGAACACTGAAGCTTTCTTT